This passage covers 7 T cell receptor beta chains from one sample sequenced in a study of a mutant IDH1 vaccine in newly diagnosed glioma. No antigen is known for these receptors. Time point denoted: week 5, during vaccination. Each dose of the vaccine consisted of 300 ug of mutant IDH1 20-mer peptide, with topical imiquimod. The protocol was immunoSEQ multiplex PCR, while the TCRdb copy is restricted to in-frame clones and leaves out a portion. This sample yields about 51,000 clones, of which roughly 78% are seen a single time; around 5.2% belongs to the top ten. Sample: PBMCs, taken from a glioma patient whose treatment included an IDH1 peptide vaccine. The receptors originated from a man aged 45-65 years with glioma.

J is TRBJ1-2 and V is TRBV2; TRBD1 might be the D (5 bases). CDR3 length: 13 residues. The V gene lost 8 bases and the J gene lost 5 bases, with 15 bases spanning the gap. Germline assignment: CDR1 SNHLY and CDR2 FYNNEI. The CDR3 coding sequence is TGTGCCAGCGGCCTGGGGCGGGAGTATGGCTACACCTTC. Residues: CASGLGREYGYTF.

There are a few counts of this clone. CDR3 protein: CAISDRGQGAFTEAFF. CDR3 DNA: TGTGCCATCAGTGACAGGGGACAGGGGGCTTTCACTGAAGCTTTCTTT. The rearrangement links TRBV10-3 to TRBJ1-1, with 12 bases fitting TRBD1. The germline CDR1 and CDR2 sequences are ENHRY and SYGVKD. V dropped 3 bases and J dropped 4; count of bases not matched to a gene: 6. The length of the CDR3 is 16 residues.

CDR3 DNA: TGTGCCAGCCGCAGAGGGGTGGCTAGCACAGATACGCAGTATTTT. As protein: CASRRGVASTDTQYF. The V and J genes are TRBV9 and TRBJ2-3; D might be TRBD1 or TRBD2, each matching 5 bases. Deletions cut 7 bases from V and 0 bases from J, with 15 bases between. The CDR3 runs to 15 residues. Germline CDR1 is SGDLS and CDR2 is YYNGEE.

CDR3 sequence: CASSQEGTGYSPLHF. The CDR3 DNA is TGCGCCAGCAGCCAAGAAGGGACGGGATATTCACCCCTCCACTTT. The V call is TRBV4-1, the J call TRBJ1-6; possible D gene TRBD1, 5 bases. The CDR3 runs 15 residues. V was trimmed by 0 bases and J by 8 bases, leaving 11 bases between them. Germline CDR1 MGHRA, CDR2 YSYEKL.

The V gene is TRBV6-5, the J gene TRBJ2-1; D gene ambiguous. The CDR3 has 16 amino acids. The V gene lost 0 bases and the J gene lost 5 bases, with 14 bases spanning the gap. From germline, CDR1 is MNHEY and CDR2 SVGAGI. CDR3: CASSYSKWGSDNEQFF. DNA for the CDR3: TGTGCCAGCAGTTACTCGAAGTGGGGTTCGGACAATGAGCAGTTCTTC.

In regard to this clone: One end of the junction fails to match germline, which may point to a read error. This chain links TRBV7-7 with TRBJ2-2; the D is unclear. Germline-derived CDR1 and CDR2 are SSHAT and FNYEAQ (reference sequence). This CDR3 is built from 14 residues. The CDR3 region is CASRSAPSTGELFF. In DNA form, the CDR3 reads TGTGCTAGCAGATCAGCCCCGAGCACCGGGGAGCTGTTTTTT. Variable domain in full (rest from reference TRBV7-7 and TRBJ2-2): GAGVSQSPRYKVTKRGQDVTLRCDPISSHATLYWYQQALGQGPEFLTYFNYEAQPDKSGLPSDRFSAERPEGSISTLTIQRTEQRDSAMYRCASRSAPSTGELFFGEGSRLTVL.

The chain is built from TRBV9 and TRBJ2-2, with 11 positions matching TRBD2. The CDR3 totals 15 residues. Looked up from germline, CDR1 is SGDLS and CDR2 is YYNGEE. After removal of 5 bases from V and 4 bases from J, the junction contained 4 bases not matched to a gene. Here the CDR3 reads CASSLSGGVTGELFF. For the CDR3, the DNA is TGTGCCAGCAGTCTTAGCGGGGGGGTCACCGGGGAGCTGTTTTTT.